The clone carrying this T cell receptor beta chain showed up just once. What it binds is not known. Ipilimumab CTLA-4 blockade and focal radiation were given to patients with chemo-refractory metastatic non-small-cell lung cancer. This record belongs to a study of radiotherapy plus CTLA-4 blockade in lung cancer. Study context: Disease control was achieved by over 25% of patients, and objective responses by over 15%.

The germline gives CDR1 SNHLY, CDR2 FYNNEI. This CDR3 is built from 14 residues. Trimming removed 6 bases at V and 3 bases at J, with 12 bases between. Using immunoSEQ multiplex PCR, the repertoire was profiled, and TCRdb retains in-frame clones only, with some absent. Counted here are nearly 15,000 clones, roughly two thirds occurring once; the ten biggest clones make up less than 70%. Study-level results: The best prediction of response reportedly came from early blood T cell clone dynamics, with interferon-beta. Some TCR clones had been derived from tumors. These clones expanded in peripheral blood after radiotherapy plus ipilimumab.

The chain couples TRBV2 to TRBJ1-5; a possible D gene is TRBD1 (5 bases). Sample: peripheral blood, taken from a patient treated with radiotherapy plus ipilimumab. The sequence was obtained from a human donor with non-small cell lung cancer whose response to radiotherapy plus ipilimumab could not be evaluated. CDR3 in DNA: TGTGCCAGCAGACCCGACAGCCTCAATCAGCCCCAGCATTTT. It specifies CASRPDSLNQPQHF.